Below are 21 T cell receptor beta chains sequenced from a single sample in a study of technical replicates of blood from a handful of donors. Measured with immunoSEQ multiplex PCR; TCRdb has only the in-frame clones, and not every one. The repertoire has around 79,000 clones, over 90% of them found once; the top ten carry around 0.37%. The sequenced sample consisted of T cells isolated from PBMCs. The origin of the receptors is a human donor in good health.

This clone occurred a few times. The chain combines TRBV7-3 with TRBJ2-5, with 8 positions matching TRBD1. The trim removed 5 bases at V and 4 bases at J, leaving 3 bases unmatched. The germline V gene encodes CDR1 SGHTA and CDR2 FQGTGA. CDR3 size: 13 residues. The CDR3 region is CASSVGQGETQYF. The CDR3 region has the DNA TGTGCCAGCAGCGTCGGACAGGGAGAGACCCAGTACTTC.

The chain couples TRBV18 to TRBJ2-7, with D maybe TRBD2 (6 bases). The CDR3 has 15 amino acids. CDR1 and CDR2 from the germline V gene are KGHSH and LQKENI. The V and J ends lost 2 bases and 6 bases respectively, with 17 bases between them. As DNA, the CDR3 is TGTGCCAGCTCACCATACCGGACTAAATGGGGCGAGCAGTACTTC. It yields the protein CASSPYRTKWGEQYF.

CDR3 sequence: CASSLLAGSISYEQYF. CDR3 DNA: TGTGCCAGCAGCTTACTAGCGGGGTCAATTTCCTACGAGCAGTACTTC. The V call is TRBV7-9, the J call TRBJ2-7, with 9 bases fitting TRBD2. The CDR3 sequence is 16 residues long. Germline values: CDR1 SEHNR, CDR2 FQNEAQ (reference sequence). J lost 1 base, V lost 2 bases, and 6 bases had no gene match.

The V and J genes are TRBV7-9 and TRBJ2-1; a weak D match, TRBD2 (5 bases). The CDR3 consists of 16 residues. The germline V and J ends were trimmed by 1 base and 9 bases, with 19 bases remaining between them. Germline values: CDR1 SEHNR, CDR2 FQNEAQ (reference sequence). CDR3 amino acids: CASSLGESWESSEQFF. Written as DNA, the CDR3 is TGTGCCAGCAGCTTAGGTGAGAGCTGGGAGAGTAGTGAGCAGTTCTTC.

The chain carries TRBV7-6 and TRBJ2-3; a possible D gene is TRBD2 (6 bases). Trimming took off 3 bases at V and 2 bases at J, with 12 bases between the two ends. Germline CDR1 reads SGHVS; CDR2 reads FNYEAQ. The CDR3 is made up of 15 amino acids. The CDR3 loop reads CASSFDSGYTDTQYF. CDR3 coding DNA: TGTGCCAGCAGCTTCGACAGCGGGTACACAGATACGCAGTATTTT.

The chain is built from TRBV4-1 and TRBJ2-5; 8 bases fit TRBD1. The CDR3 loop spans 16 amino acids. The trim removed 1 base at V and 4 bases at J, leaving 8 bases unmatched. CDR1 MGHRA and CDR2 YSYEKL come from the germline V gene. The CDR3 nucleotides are TGCGCCAGCAGCCAAGGAGCCGACAGGGGAACAGAGACCCAGTACTTC. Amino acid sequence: CASSQGADRGTETQYF.

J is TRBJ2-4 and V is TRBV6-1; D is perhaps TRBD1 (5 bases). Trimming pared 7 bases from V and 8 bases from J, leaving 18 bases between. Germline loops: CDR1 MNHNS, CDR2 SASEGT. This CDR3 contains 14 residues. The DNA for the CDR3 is TGTGCCAGCACCCTGAGGACATTGAGAGACATTCAGTACTTC. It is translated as CASTLRTLRDIQYF.

The CDR3 DNA sequence: TGTGCCAGCAGCGTAGAAGCGTCAAACCTGAACACTGAAGCTTTCTTT. This gives the protein CASSVEASNLNTEAFF. The chain has TRBV9 and TRBJ1-1; D not resolved. The length of the CDR3 is 16 residues. V was clipped by 0 bases and J by 0 bases, with 12 bases between them. Germline CDR1 reads SGDLS; CDR2 reads YYNGEE.

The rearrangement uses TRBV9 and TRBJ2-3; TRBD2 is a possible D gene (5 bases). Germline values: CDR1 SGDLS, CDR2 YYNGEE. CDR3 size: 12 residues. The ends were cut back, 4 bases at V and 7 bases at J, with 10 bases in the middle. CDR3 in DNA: TGTGCCAGCAGCCTAGGGAGCAATACGCAGTATTTT. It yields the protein CASSLGSNTQYF.

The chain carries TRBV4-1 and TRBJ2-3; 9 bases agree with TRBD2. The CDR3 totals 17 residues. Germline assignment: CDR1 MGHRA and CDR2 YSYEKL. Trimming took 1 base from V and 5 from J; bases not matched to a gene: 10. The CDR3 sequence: CASSQGAGGPIGDTQYF. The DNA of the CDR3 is TGCGCCAGCAGCCAAGGTGCGGGAGGGCCGATTGGAGATACGCAGTATTTT.

CDR3 loop: CASSLERGEAFF. Written as DNA, the CDR3 is TGCGCCAGCAGCCTAGAGAGAGGGGAAGCTTTCTTT. J is TRBJ1-1 and V is TRBV4-1; D gene uncertain. The CDR3 totals 12 residues. V lost 4 bases and J lost 8, with 11 bases in between. Per germline, CDR1 MGHRA and CDR2 YSYEKL.

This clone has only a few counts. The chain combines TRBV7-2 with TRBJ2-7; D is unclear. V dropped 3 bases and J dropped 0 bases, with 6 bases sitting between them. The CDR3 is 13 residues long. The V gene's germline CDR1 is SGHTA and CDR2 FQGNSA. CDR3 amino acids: CASSFVDSYEQYF. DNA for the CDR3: TGTGCCAGCAGCTTTGTAGACTCCTACGAGCAGTACTTC.

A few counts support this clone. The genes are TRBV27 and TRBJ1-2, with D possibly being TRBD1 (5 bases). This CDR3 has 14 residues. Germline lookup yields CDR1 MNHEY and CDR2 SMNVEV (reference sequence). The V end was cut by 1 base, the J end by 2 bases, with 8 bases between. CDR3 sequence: CASSLYPGNYGYTF. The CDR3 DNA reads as TGTGCCAGCAGTTTATATCCAGGGAACTATGGCTACACCTTC.

The CDR3 region has the DNA TGCGCCAGCAGCCAAGATAGAGTGCCCTACAATGAGCAGTTCTTC. This sequence encodes CASSQDRVPYNEQFF. The V and J genes are TRBV4-1 and TRBJ2-1; D unclear. Trimming left V 0 bases short and J 2 bases short, with 8 bases between. This CDR3 comprises 15 residues. Germline assignment: CDR1 MGHRA and CDR2 YSYEKL.

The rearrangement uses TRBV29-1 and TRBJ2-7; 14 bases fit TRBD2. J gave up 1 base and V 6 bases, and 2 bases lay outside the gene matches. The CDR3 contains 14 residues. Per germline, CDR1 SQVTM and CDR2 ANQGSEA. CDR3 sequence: CSVGTSGGSYEQYF. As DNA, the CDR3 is TGCAGCGTCGGGACTAGCGGGGGTTCCTACGAGCAGTACTTC.

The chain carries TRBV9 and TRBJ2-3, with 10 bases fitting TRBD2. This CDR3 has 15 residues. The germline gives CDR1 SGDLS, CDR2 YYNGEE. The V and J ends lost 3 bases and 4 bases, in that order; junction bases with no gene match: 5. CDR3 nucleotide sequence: TGTGCCAGCAGCGCGGGACTAGCGATAGCAGATACGCAGTATTTT. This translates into CASSAGLAIADTQYF.

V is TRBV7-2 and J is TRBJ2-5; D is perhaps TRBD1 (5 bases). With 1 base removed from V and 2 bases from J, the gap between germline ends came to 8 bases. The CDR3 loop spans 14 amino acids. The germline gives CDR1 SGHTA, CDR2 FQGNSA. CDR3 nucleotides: TGTGCCAGCAGCTTAGTGACAGTTCAAGAGACCCAGTACTTC. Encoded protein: CASSLVTVQETQYF.

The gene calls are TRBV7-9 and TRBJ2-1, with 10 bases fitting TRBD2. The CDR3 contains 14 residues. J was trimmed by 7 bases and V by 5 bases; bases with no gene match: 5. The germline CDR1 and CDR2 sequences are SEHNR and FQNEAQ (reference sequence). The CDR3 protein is CASSISGRANEQFF. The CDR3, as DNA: TGTGCCAGCAGCATAAGCGGGAGGGCAAATGAGCAGTTCTTC.

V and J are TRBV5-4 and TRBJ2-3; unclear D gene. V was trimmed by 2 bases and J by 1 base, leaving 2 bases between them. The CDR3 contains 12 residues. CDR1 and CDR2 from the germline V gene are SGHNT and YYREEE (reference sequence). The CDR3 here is CASSFGTDTQYF. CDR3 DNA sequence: TGTGCCAGCAGCTTCGGCACAGATACGCAGTATTTT.

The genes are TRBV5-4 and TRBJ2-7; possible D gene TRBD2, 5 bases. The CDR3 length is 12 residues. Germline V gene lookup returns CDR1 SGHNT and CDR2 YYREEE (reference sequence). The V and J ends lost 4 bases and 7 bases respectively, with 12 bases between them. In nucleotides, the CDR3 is TGTGCCAGCAGCCCCGGAGGTTTGGAGCAGTACTTC. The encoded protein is CASSPGGLEQYF.

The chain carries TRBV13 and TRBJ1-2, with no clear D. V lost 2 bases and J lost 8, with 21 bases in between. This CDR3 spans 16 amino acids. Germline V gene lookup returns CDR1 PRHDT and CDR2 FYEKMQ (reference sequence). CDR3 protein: CASSLSYELVFAGYTF. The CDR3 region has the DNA TGTGCCAGCAGCTTAAGTTACGAGTTGGTTTTCGCGGGCTACACCTTC. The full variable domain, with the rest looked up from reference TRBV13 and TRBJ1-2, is AAGVIQSPRHLIKEKRETATLKCYPIPRHDTVYWYQQGPGQDPQFLISFYEKMQSDKGSIPDRFSAQQFSDYHSELNMSSLELGDSALYFCASSLSYELVFAGYTFGSGTRLTVV.